Each of the 8 T cell receptor beta chains below was sequenced from the same sample in a study of cytomegalovirus exposure and HLA in healthy donors. Both 60 Vbeta primers and 13 Jbeta primers went into the PCR. Sequencing was performed with immunoSEQ multiplex PCR; in TCRdb, only in-frame clones are kept and a portion is missing. This table holds some 120,000 clones. Sequenced input: PBMCs. The receptors were gathered from a woman in her sixties in good health and CMV-seronegative.

The J gene is TRBJ1-2, the V gene TRBV6-5; TRBD1 matches at 9 bases. The junction had 11 bases not matched to a gene; V was cut back by 2 bases and J by 7 bases. CDR3 length: 16 amino acids. Germline V lookup: CDR1 MNHEY, CDR2 SVGAGI. This CDR3 is CASSYGQGTPLGGYTF. CDR3 coding DNA: TGTGCCAGCAGTTACGGACAGGGGACCCCTCTGGGTGGCTACACCTTC.

The chain employs TRBV27 and TRBJ1-1, with 7 bases aligning to TRBD1. The CDR3 is 13 residues long. Trimming cost V 8 bases and J 5 bases; bases outside gene matches: 8. Germline V gene lookup returns CDR1 MNHEY and CDR2 SMNVEV (reference sequence). The CDR3 DNA follows: TGTGCCAGCTCCAATGGCAGGGGGACTGAAGCTTTCTTT. This gives the protein CASSNGRGTEAFF.

The V gene is TRBV6-5, the J gene TRBJ1-2; TRBD1 agrees at 9 bases. Per germline, CDR1 MNHEY and CDR2 SVGAGI. This CDR3 comprises 11 residues. The V segment lost 8 bases and the J segment 7 bases; nucleotides outside the gene matches: 2. Here the CDR3 DNA reads TGTGCCAGCGGACAGGGGCCTGGCTACACCTTC. Protein sequence: CASGQGPGYTF.

A word on this clone: A read error may produce the germline difference seen at one junction end. The V gene is TRBV9, the J gene TRBJ2-3, with 9 nucleotides matching TRBD1. The CDR3 extends over 16 amino acids. CDR1 and CDR2 (germline): SGDLS, YYNGEE. CDR3 protein: CASSPRDRASRDTQYF. The CDR3 DNA reads TGTGCCAGCAGCCCCCGGGACAGGGCAAGCAGAGATACGCAGTATTTT.

Written as DNA, the CDR3 is TGCGCCAGCACGGGACTAGCGGGCACAGATACGCAGTATTTT. This translates into CASTGLAGTDTQYF. The J gene is TRBJ2-3, the V gene TRBV5-1; 11 nucleotides line up with TRBD2. CDR1 and CDR2 from the germline V gene are SGHRS and YFSETQ. CDR3 length equals 14 residues. The V and J ends lost 6 bases and 1 base, in that order; junction bases with no gene match: 1.

The chain links TRBV5-4 to TRBJ2-1; 13 nucleotides match TRBD2. Germline V gene sequence: CDR1 SGHNT, CDR2 YYREEE (reference sequence). The CDR3 runs 17 residues. Unmatched junction bases numbered 7, after V lost 7 bases and J lost 0 bases. In DNA, the CDR3 is TGTGCCAGCTATCGACTAGCGGGGGGAAACTCCTACAATGAGCAGTTCTTC. It yields the protein CASYRLAGGNSYNEQFF. The full variable domain, rest sourced from reference TRBV5-4 and TRBJ2-1, is ETGVTQSPTHLIKTRGQQVTLRCSSQSGHNTVSWYQQALGQGPQFIFQYYREEENGRGNFPPRFSGLQFPNYSSELNVNALELDDSALYLCASYRLAGGNSYNEQFFGPGTRLTVL.

The chain joins TRBV9 to TRBJ1-1, with a weak D call TRBD1 (5 bases). CDR1 and CDR2 from the germline V gene are SGDLS and YYNGEE. The V and J ends lost 7 bases and 5 bases respectively, with 21 bases between them. The CDR3 totals 15 residues. The CDR3 DNA sequence: TGTGCCAGCGGCCCTCAACCCACAGGCTTAACTGAAGCTTTCTTT. This sequence encodes CASGPQPTGLTEAFF.

The V gene is TRBV25-1, the J gene TRBJ1-1; TRBD1 might be the D (5 bases). Per the germline V gene, CDR1 is MGHDK and CDR2 is SYGVNS. V lost 6 bases and J 4 bases, leaving 15 bases between the germline ends. The CDR3 totals 14 residues. CDR3 DNA: TGTGCCAGCAGGAGTTCAGGGCCGGGCACTGAAGCTTTCTTT. It is translated as CASRSSGPGTEAFF.